The rows below give T cell receptor beta chains drawn from one sample of a study of T cells in Graves' hyperthyroidism and ophthalmopathy. TCRdb reprocessed the multiplex PCR reads with MiXCR, giving one entry per CDR3 protein. This repertoire shows 130,000 or so distinct CDR3 sequences, around 20% found once; its top ten account for more than 60%. Sequencing used blood. The receptors were gathered from a woman between 50 and 59 years old with Graves' hyperthyroidism that later progressed to Graves' ophthalmopathy. Each CDR3 is given with its conserved first and last residue. The D gene is left open where the match is weak. Some rows mark clone size as missing; the rest say once, few, many or name a class of expanded clone.

TGTGCCAGCAGTTTATTAACTTCACCCCTCCACTTT	CASSLLTSPLHF	TRBV28	TRBJ1-6	-	-
TGTGCCAGCAGCCGGGCCTTGGGGGATTACACTGAAGCTTTCTTT	CASSRALGDYTEAFF	TRBV11-2	TRBJ1-1	-	few
TGTGCCAGCAGCCAATTGGGGAACACTGAAGCTTTCTTT	CASSQLGNTEAFF	TRBV3-1	TRBJ1-1	-	few
TGTGCCAGCACCTCTTCCGGGGGACAGGGTGGTAATGAGCAGTTCTTC	CASTSSGGQGGNEQFF	TRBV12-3/TRBV12-4	TRBJ2-1	TRBD1	many
TGTGCCAGTAGAGGACAGGTCCATAGCAATCAGCCCCAGCATTTT	CASRGQVHSNQPQHF	TRBV19	TRBJ1-5	TRBD1	few
TGCGCCAGCAGTCGGACCGCCCGGGAGACCCAGTACTTC	CASSRTARETQYF	TRBV10-1	TRBJ2-5	-	many
TGTGCCAGCAGTTTGGCCGGGACTAGCGGGAAAGGGGGCGAGCAGTACTTC	CASSLAGTSGKGGEQYF	TRBV28	TRBJ2-7	TRBD2	many
TGTGCCAGCAGCCTGGGACAGCGAAACACCACATATTTT	CASSLGQRNTTYF	TRBV7-9	TRBJ1-3	TRBD1	-
TGTGCCAGCAGCTTGGGTGCAGGGGCAAATCAGCCCCAGCATTTT	CASSLGAGANQPQHF	TRBV5-6	TRBJ1-5	-	many
TGTGCCAGTAGTATAGGGACAGGGAGCACCGGGGAGCTGTTTTTT	CASSIGTGSTGELFF	TRBV19	TRBJ2-2	TRBD1	few
TGTGCCAGCTCCCTGGACAGGTACAATGAGCAGTTCTTC	CASSLDRYNEQFF	TRBV18	TRBJ2-1	TRBD1	many
TGTGCCAGCAGCTTAAGGCGGGGACAGGGAGCGAATACGCAGTATTTT	CASSLRRGQGANTQYF	TRBV7-9	TRBJ2-3	TRBD1	many
TGTGCCAGCAGCGTAACCGGGACAGGGGGCTCTGGGGCCAACGTCCTGACTTTC	CASSVTGTGGSGANVLTF	TRBV7-9	TRBJ2-6	TRBD1	many
TGTGCCAGCAGTTTTGGTGGGCAAGAGACCCAGTACTTC	CASSFGGQETQYF	TRBV12-3/TRBV12-4	TRBJ2-5	-	many
TGTGCCAGCAGGGCTCAGGTCTTCGAAGCTTTCTTT	CASRAQVFEAFF	TRBV2	TRBJ1-1	-	many
TGTGCCAGCAGCTTAGCGCGGGCTAGCGGGGGGAATGAGCAGTTCTTC	CASSLARASGGNEQFF	TRBV7-8	TRBJ2-1	TRBD2	many
TGTGCCAGCAGCTTTGGGGCAGGGCTTTCACCCCTCCACTTT	CASSFGAGLSPLHF	TRBV28	TRBJ1-6	-	many
TGCAGTGCTATGGGACTAGGGGATCAGATAGAGGGCTACACCTTC	CSAMGLGDQIEGYTF	TRBV20-1	TRBJ1-2	-	-
TGTGCCAGCAGTGTGGGGGCCCAGGCCGGCCCGCAGTATTTT	CASSVGAQAGPQYF	TRBV6-1	TRBJ2-3	-	many
TGTGCCAGCAGCTTGCGTCTAGCGGATTGGGGAGGGGCAGATACGCAGTATTTT	CASSLRLADWGGADTQYF	TRBV11-2	TRBJ2-3	TRBD2	many
TGTGCCAGCTTAGCGGGAGACGTCACAGATACGCAGTATTTT	CASLAGDVTDTQYF	TRBV18	TRBJ2-3	TRBD2	-
TGTGCCTGGACTAGAATGAGGGCTCAAGAGACCCAGTACTTC	CAWTRMRAQETQYF	TRBV30	TRBJ2-5	-	many
TGTGCCAGCAACCCCGGGACAGTCTATGGCTACACCTTC	CASNPGTVYGYTF	TRBV12-3/TRBV12-4	TRBJ1-2	TRBD1	-
TGTGCCAGCAGCTCGGCTAGCGGGAGGTGGAATGAGCAGTTCTTC	CASSSASGRWNEQFF	TRBV7-9	TRBJ2-1	TRBD2	many
TGTGCCAGCAGTCTATCTGACAGGGGTGGCGAGCAGTACTTC	CASSLSDRGGEQYF	TRBV7-9	TRBJ2-7	TRBD1	many
TGCGCCAGCAGCCTTAATGACAGGGGGTATCCCTACGAGCAGTACTTC	CASSLNDRGYPYEQYF	TRBV10-1	TRBJ2-7	TRBD1	many
TGTGCCAGCAGCTTAGGAGGGGCCGGGGACAATGAGCAGTTCTTC	CASSLGGAGDNEQFF	TRBV7-2	TRBJ2-1	-	-
TGTGCCACCAGCAGAGAGGGTAGCGGGAGGCCCGGCAATGAGCAGTTCTTC	CATSREGSGRPGNEQFF	TRBV15	TRBJ2-1	TRBD2	few
TGTGCCAGCAGTACGGGGACAGGTTCCCTGAACACTGAAGCTTTCTTT	CASSTGTGSLNTEAFF	TRBV6-1	TRBJ1-1	TRBD1	many
TGCAGTGCTAGGGGGGCCACTGAAGCTTTCTTT	CSARGATEAFF	TRBV20-1	TRBJ1-1	-	medium-sized
TGTGCCAGCAGCCGCCGACAGGGGGGCAACAATGAGCAGTTCTTC	CASSRRQGGNNEQFF	TRBV7-3	TRBJ2-1	TRBD1	-
TGTGCCAGCAGTTTAAAGGAGACCCAGTACTTC	CASSLKETQYF	TRBV28	TRBJ2-5	-	many
TGTGCCACCAGTGCTCCAGGGTCCGGAACAGATACGCAGTATTTT	CATSAPGSGTDTQYF	TRBV24-1	TRBJ2-3	-	many
TGCGCCAGCAGACCAGCGGGTGCGGGAGGTACTTTCGATGAGCAGTTCTTC	CASRPAGAGGTFDEQFF	TRBV5-1	TRBJ2-1	TRBD2	few
TGTGCCAGCAGTTTGAGGCAGGGGAATGAAAAACTGTTTTTT	CASSLRQGNEKLFF	TRBV12-3/TRBV12-4	TRBJ1-4	-	many
TGTGCCAGCAGCGGTTTGGGGGCGGGGGCTACAAATGAGCAGTTCTTC	CASSGLGAGATNEQFF	TRBV5-6	TRBJ2-1	-	many
TGCAGTGCTAGAGATCAACGGGGTCAGAAGAATACGCAGTATTTT	CSARDQRGQKNTQYF	TRBV20-1	TRBJ2-3	-	many
TGCAGCGTTACCGGGACTATGAACACTGAAGCTTTCTTT	CSVTGTMNTEAFF	TRBV29-1	TRBJ1-1	-	many
TGTGCCAGCAGAAAAGACAGGGGAGGAAACACCATATATTTT	CASRKDRGGNTIYF	TRBV28	TRBJ1-3	TRBD1	many
TGTGCCAGCAGACAATTCAGGGACGTGTACACTGAAGCTTTCTTT	CASRQFRDVYTEAFF	TRBV28	TRBJ1-1	-	-
TGTGCCAGCAGTGAAGCGTGGACAGGGGCGGCAGATACGCAGTATTTT	CASSEAWTGAADTQYF	TRBV6-1	TRBJ2-3	TRBD1	-
TGCAGTGCTATAGGCCAGGGGGGGTCACCCCTCCACTTT	CSAIGQGGSPLHF	TRBV20-1	TRBJ1-6	TRBD1	-
TGTGCCAGCAGCTTAGAATCTGGCAGGGTCCGGTACGAGCAGTACTTC	CASSLESGRVRYEQYF	TRBV28	TRBJ2-7	-	-
TGTGCCAGCAGCCCTTCAGGATTCACAGATACGCAGTATTTT	CASSPSGFTDTQYF	TRBV7-3	TRBJ2-3	-	many
TGTGCCACCAGTGACCCCTCTGTTTTAGACAATGAGCAGTTCTTC	CATSDPSVLDNEQFF	TRBV24-1	TRBJ2-1	-	many
TGTGCCAGCAGCCTCGGGCGGAGACAGGATGACATTCAGTACTTC	CASSLGRRQDDIQYF	TRBV7-9	TRBJ2-4	-	many